This T cell receptor (beta chain) was profiled in a study of neoadjuvant anti-PD-1 for oral cavity cancer. These newly diagnosed stage II-IVA oral cavity squamous cell carcinoma patients had no prior systemic or radiation treatment. TCRdb's copy holds only in-frame clones and misses some; the assay was immunoSEQ multiplex PCR. Here the sample spans 55,000 to 80,000 clones, around 83% being singletons. The source was PBMCs, collected before nivolumab (anti-PD-1) treatment. This receptor was obtained from a person aged 35-79 years with oral cavity squamous cell carcinoma.

In nucleotides, the CDR3 is TGCGCCAGCAGCTCCCACTTCCTCGCGGTAAAAAAGAGGACGTCCTACGAGCAGTACTTC. It translates to CASSSHFLAVKKRTSYEQYF. This chain connects TRBV4-1 to TRBJ2-7; D call uncertain. The length of the CDR3 is 20 residues. The germline V gene encodes CDR1 MGHRA and CDR2 YSYEKL. The ends were cut back, 5 bases at V and 1 base at J, with 30 bases in the middle.